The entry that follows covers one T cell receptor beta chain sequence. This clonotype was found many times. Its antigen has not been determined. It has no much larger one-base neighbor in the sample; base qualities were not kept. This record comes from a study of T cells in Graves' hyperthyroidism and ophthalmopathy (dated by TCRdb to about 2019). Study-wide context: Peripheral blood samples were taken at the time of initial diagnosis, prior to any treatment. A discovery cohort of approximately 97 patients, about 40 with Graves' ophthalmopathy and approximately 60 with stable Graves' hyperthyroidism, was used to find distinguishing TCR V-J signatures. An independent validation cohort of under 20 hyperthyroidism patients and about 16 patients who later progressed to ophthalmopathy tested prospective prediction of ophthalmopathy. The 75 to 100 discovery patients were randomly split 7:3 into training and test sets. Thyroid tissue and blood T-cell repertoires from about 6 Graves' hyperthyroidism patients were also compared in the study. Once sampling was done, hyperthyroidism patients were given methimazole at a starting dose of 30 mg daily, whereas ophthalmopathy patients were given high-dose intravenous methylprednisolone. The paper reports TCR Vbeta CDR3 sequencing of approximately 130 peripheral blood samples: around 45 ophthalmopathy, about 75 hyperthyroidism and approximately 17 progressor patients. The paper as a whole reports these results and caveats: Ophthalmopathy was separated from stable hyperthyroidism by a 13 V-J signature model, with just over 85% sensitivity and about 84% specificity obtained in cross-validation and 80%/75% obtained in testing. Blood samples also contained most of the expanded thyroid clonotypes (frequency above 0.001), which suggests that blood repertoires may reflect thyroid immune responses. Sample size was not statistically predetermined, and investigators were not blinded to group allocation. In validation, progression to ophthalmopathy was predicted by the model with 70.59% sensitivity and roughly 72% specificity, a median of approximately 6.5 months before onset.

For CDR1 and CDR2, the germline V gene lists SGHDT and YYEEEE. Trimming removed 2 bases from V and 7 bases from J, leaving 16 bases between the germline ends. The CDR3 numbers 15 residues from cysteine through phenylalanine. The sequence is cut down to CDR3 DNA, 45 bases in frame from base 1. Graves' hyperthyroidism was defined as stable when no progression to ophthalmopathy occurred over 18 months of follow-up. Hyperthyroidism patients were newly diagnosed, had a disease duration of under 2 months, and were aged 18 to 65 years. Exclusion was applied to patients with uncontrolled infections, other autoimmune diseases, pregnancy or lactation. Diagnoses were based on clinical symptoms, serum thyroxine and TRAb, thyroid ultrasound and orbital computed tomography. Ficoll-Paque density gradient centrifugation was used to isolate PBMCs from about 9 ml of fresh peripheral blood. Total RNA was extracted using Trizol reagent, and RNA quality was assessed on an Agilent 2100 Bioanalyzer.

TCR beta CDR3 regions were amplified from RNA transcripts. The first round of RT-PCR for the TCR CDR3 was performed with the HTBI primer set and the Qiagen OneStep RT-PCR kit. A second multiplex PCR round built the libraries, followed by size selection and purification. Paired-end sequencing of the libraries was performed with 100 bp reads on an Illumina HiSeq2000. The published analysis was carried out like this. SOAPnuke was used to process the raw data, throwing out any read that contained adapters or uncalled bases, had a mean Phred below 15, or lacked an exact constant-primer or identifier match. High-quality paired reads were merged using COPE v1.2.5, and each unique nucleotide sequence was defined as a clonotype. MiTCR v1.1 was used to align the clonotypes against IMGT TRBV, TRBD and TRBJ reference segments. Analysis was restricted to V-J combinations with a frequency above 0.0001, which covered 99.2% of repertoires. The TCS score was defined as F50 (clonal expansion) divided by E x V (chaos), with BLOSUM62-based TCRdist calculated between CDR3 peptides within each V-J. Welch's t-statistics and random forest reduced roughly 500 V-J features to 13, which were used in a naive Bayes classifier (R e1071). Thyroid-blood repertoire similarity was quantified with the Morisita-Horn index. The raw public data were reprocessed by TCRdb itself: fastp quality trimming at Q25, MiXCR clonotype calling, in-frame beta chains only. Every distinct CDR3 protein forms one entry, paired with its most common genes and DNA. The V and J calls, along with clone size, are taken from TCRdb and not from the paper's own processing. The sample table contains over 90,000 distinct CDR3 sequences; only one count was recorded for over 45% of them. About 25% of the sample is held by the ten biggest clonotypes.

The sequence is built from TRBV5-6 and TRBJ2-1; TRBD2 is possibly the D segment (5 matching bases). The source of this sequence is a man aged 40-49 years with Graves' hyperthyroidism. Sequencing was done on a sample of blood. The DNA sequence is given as TGTGCCAGCAGCTTTTCCGGGGTCCCCATGAATGAGCAGTTCTTC. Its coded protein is CASSFSGVPMNEQFF.